These 21 T cell receptor beta chains originate from one sample sequenced in a study of T cell repertoires in MIS-A myocarditis. Here immunoSEQ multiplex PCR was the method, and the copy in TCRdb shows in-frame clones only, minus some. The sample contains 11,000 or so clones, 83% of which appear only once. Sequenced material: right ventricle heart tissue obtained at autopsy. All receptors come from a man between 18 and 29 years old with fulminant myocarditis from multisystem inflammatory syndrome in adults (MIS-A) after COVID-19.

The V call is TRBV4-3, the J call TRBJ2-1; TRBD2 is a possible D gene (6 bases). Germline V gene lookup returns CDR1 LGHNA and CDR2 YSLEER. Trimming cost V 0 bases and J 2 bases, with 17 bases left between them. The CDR3 loop spans 18 amino acids. In DNA, the CDR3 is TGCGCCAGCAGCCAAGAGAGTTGGGGGGACCCTACCTACAATGAGCAGTTCTTC. This sequence encodes CASSQESWGDPTYNEQFF.

The chain links TRBV28 to TRBJ2-7; D is ambiguous. V was clipped by 6 bases and J by 4 bases, with 22 bases between them. The CDR3 contains 16 residues. Per germline, CDR1 MDHEN and CDR2 SYDVKM. CDR3 in DNA: TGTGCCAGCAGACCTTATGACAACCGAGGTATATACGAGCAGTACTTC. Amino acid sequence: CASRPYDNRGIYEQYF.

This clone was detected only once. The V gene is TRBV27, the J gene TRBJ1-6; D gene uncertain. CDR3 length equals 14 residues. The V and J ends lost 5 bases and 10 bases respectively, with 15 bases between them. Germline values: CDR1 MNHEY, CDR2 SMNVEV (reference sequence). CDR3 bases: TGTGCCAGCAGTGGGGAAGGGAGGAGCTCACCCCTCCACTTT. This translates into CASSGEGRSSPLHF.

This chain uses TRBV28 with TRBJ1-1, with a tentative D call TRBD1 (5 bases). This CDR3 has 17 amino acids. Trimming removed 4 bases at V and 1 base at J, with 19 bases between. Germline-derived CDR1 and CDR2 are MDHEN and SYDVKM. The CDR3 coding sequence is TGTGCCAGCAGTTCACGATTTACAGACAGCACGAACACTGAAGCTTTCTTT. This translates into CASSSRFTDSTNTEAFF.

The chain recombines TRBV29-1 with TRBJ2-5, with D perhaps matching TRBD1 (6 bases). The V gene's germline CDR1 is SQVTM and CDR2 ANQGSEA. This CDR3 is built from 13 residues. V lost 4 bases and J lost 0, with 9 bases in between. The CDR3 sequence: CSVAQGNQETQYF. In DNA, the CDR3 is TGCAGCGTTGCACAGGGTAACCAAGAGACCCAGTACTTC.

The V and J genes are TRBV10-3 and TRBJ1-4; D is unresolved. The CDR3 has 13 amino acids. Trimming left V 10 bases short and J 4 bases short, with 13 bases between. CDR1 and CDR2 (germline): ENHRY, SYGVKD. The CDR3 DNA reads as TGTGCCACTGCTGACGGTCTTAATGAAAAACTGTTTTTT. Amino acid sequence: CATADGLNEKLFF.

This chain connects TRBV2 to TRBJ1-1; TRBD1 matches 7 bases. Unmatched junction bases numbered 8, after V lost 6 bases and J lost 4 bases. CDR1 is SNHLY, CDR2 FYNNEI, per germline. This CDR3 is 14 amino acids long. In DNA, the CDR3 is TGTGCCAGCAGCGACAGGGTAAGGGGCACTGAAGCTTTCTTT. Translation gives CASSDRVRGTEAFF.

The chain couples TRBV4-3 to TRBJ2-5; D is undetermined. V lost 1 base and J lost 2, with 5 bases in between. CDR3 length equals 13 residues. Germline loops: CDR1 LGHNA, CDR2 YSLEER. CDR3 DNA sequence: TGCGCCAGCAGCCAAGCGATGCAAGAGACCCAGTACTTC. It translates to CASSQAMQETQYF.

This rearrangement joins TRBV30 to TRBJ2-5; TRBD2 matches at 8 bases. This CDR3 region has 13 residues. J gave up 4 bases and V 0 bases, and 1 base lay outside the gene matches. Germline CDR1 GTSNPN, CDR2 SVGIG (reference sequence). DNA of the CDR3: TGTGCCTGGAGTGTCACTAGCGGAGAGACCCAGTACTTC. Amino acid sequence: CAWSVTSGETQYF. Based on the CDR3 plus reference TRBV30 and TRBJ2-5, the full variable domain is SQTIHQWPATLVQPVGSPLSLECTVEGTSNPNLYWYRQAAGRGLQLLFYSVGIGQISSEVPQNLSASRPQDRQFILSSKKLLLSDSGFYLCAWSVTSGETQYFGPGTRLLVL.

This CDR3 is CSASHGGGGLDTQYF. CDR3 DNA: TGCAGTGCTAGTCATGGGGGAGGGGGGTTAGATACGCAGTATTTT. The chain couples TRBV20-1 to TRBJ2-3; D possibly corresponds to TRBD2 (7 bases). The CDR3 extends over 15 amino acids. The germline V and J ends were trimmed by 3 bases and 5 bases, with 18 bases remaining between them. Germline V gene lookup returns CDR1 DFQATT and CDR2 SNEGSKA (reference sequence).

The V gene is TRBV10-3, the J gene TRBJ1-2, with TRBD1 matching over 9 bases. Unmatched junction bases numbered 4, after V lost 5 bases and J lost 6 bases. Germline CDR1 is ENHRY and CDR2 is SYGVKD. The CDR3 runs to 13 residues. CDR3: CAISLGQGDGYTF. The DNA of the CDR3 is TGTGCCATCAGTTTGGGACAGGGAGATGGCTACACCTTC.

The chain links TRBV4-2 to TRBJ1-2; possibly TRBD1 for D (5 bases). The germline gives CDR1 LGHNA, CDR2 YNFKEQ. The CDR3 spans 13 residues. Trimming stripped 0 bases from V and 3 bases from J, with 5 bases between. The CDR3 DNA reads as TGTGCCAGCAGCCAAGAGGGGGACTATGGCTACACCTTC. The encoded protein is CASSQEGDYGYTF.

This clone was recorded only once. The chain couples TRBV5-6 to TRBJ2-7; 8 nucleotides line up with TRBD2. V dropped 1 base and J dropped 5; count of bases not matched to a gene: 2. CDR1 and CDR2 from the germline V gene are SGHDT and YYEEEE. The CDR3 has 13 amino acids. CDR3 amino acids: CASSLPRGDEQYF. Written as DNA, the CDR3 is TGTGCCAGCAGCTTGCCGCGGGGGGACGAGCAGTACTTC.

The rearrangement uses TRBV2 and TRBJ2-1; D is uncertain. The germline V and J ends were trimmed by 5 bases and 6 bases, with 5 bases remaining between them. CDR1 is SNHLY and CDR2 is FYNNEI in the germline V gene. This CDR3 region has 11 residues. The CDR3 nucleotides are TGTGCCAGCAGTCGGTCCAATGAGCAGTTCTTC. This encodes CASSRSNEQFF. Drawing the rest from reference TRBV2 and TRBJ2-1, the complete variable domain is EPEVTQTPSHQVTQMGQEVILRCVPISNHLYFYWYRQILGQKVEFLVSFYNNEISEKSEIFDDQFSVERPDGSNFTLKIRSTKLEDSAMYFCASSRSNEQFFGPGTRLTVL.

The rearrangement joins TRBV5-1 to TRBJ2-7; maybe TRBD2 (7 bases). Germline lookup yields CDR1 SGHRS and CDR2 YFSETQ. The CDR3 contains 13 residues. V lost 1 base to trimming and J lost 4 bases, with 9 bases between them. The CDR3 nucleotides read TGCGCCAGCAGCTTGAAGGGGGGGTACGAGCAGTACTTC. It specifies CASSLKGGYEQYF.

This clone was counted between two and nine times. The J gene is TRBJ2-2, the V gene TRBV27; TRBD1 matches at 9 bases. CDR1 and CDR2 from the germline V gene are MNHEY and SMNVEV (reference sequence). The CDR3 covers 15 residues. V lost 7 bases to trimming and J lost 1 base; unmatched junction nucleotides: 4. For the CDR3, the DNA is TGTGCCAGCAAAACAGGGGGCGGGAACACCGGGGAGCTGTTTTTT. Translating gives CASKTGGGNTGELFF.

The chain is built from TRBV4-1 and TRBJ1-1; D is unresolved. CDR1 MGHRA and CDR2 YSYEKL come from the germline V gene. The CDR3 contains 11 residues. V was trimmed by 2 bases and J by 4 bases, leaving 2 bases between them. CDR3 sequence (DNA): TGCGCCAGCAGCCAAAGCACTGAAGCTTTCTTT. Translating it yields CASSQSTEAFF.

The V and J genes are TRBV11-2 and TRBJ2-6; D call uncertain. Germline lookup yields CDR1 SGHAT and CDR2 FQNNGV. The length of the CDR3 is 18 residues. V was trimmed by 0 bases and J by 0 bases, leaving 12 bases between them. The CDR3 region has the DNA TGTGCCAGCAGCTTAGATCTAGGGCAAAGCTCTGGGGCCAACGTCCTGACTTTC. Its protein is CASSLDLGQSSGANVLTF.

Only a few counts were recorded for this clone. The V call is TRBV28, the J call TRBJ1-6; D is ambiguous. Germline CDR1 is MDHEN and CDR2 is SYDVKM. The CDR3 contains 15 residues. V lost 4 bases and J 9 bases, leaving 16 bases between the germline ends. Written as DNA, the CDR3 is TGTGCCAGCAGTTCGTCGCCCCGACTCAGTTCACCCCTCCACTTT. This encodes CASSSSPRLSSPLHF.

This chain connects TRBV7-2 to TRBJ2-2; 10 nucleotides match TRBD1. The CDR3 contains 16 residues. Per germline, CDR1 SGHTA and CDR2 FQGNSA. V lost 2 bases to trimming and J lost 6 bases; unmatched junction nucleotides: 6. The CDR3 coding sequence is TGTGCCAGCAGCTTATACTGGACAGGGGGTGCCGGGGAGCTGTTTTTT. It codes for CASSLYWTGGAGELFF.

V is TRBV14 and J is TRBJ2-2, with TRBD1 matching 9 bases. Per the germline V gene, CDR1 is SGHDN and CDR2 is FVKESK. V lost 2 bases, J lost 6 bases, and 1 base stayed unmatched. This CDR3 is 14 amino acids long. In nucleotides, the CDR3 is TGTGCCAGCAGCCAAACAGGGGGCCCCGGGGAGCTGTTTTTT. The encoded protein is CASSQTGGPGELFF.